These T cell receptor beta chains were read from a single sample in a study of T cell clusters in autoimmune cytopenias. TCRdb reprocessed the multiplex PCR reads; each CDR3 protein has one entry and no DNA is given. This repertoire includes 9,000 to 15,000 distinct CDR3 sequences. These data were also filed under a second study, of T cell repertoires in aging, cancer and after chemotherapy.

Sequencing input: peripheral blood. The receptors were sampled from a human donor in good health. CDR3s include the opening cysteine and the closing phenylalanine or tryptophan. Some rows have no size entry. The others give once, few or many, or a class for an expanded clone.

size: -
J: TRBJ1-1
V: TRBV6-5
length: 13
CDR3: CACRPTINTEAFF

size: -
J: TRBJ2-1
V: TRBV10-3
length: 18
CDR3: CAITTEGLAQQSYNEQFF

size: -
J: TRBJ2-7
V: TRBV6-5
length: 13
CDR3: CASRQNNYDEQYF

size: -
J: TRBJ1-2
V: TRBV19
length: 16
CDR3: CASSSSPGGLVYGYTF

size: -
J: TRBJ2-1
V: TRBV5-6
length: 15
CDR3: CASSLGGGTYNEQFF

size: -
J: TRBJ1-4
V: TRBV6-6
length: 15
CDR3: CASSFWTGTEEKLFF

size: -
J: TRBJ2-1
V: TRBV12-3/TRBV12-4
length: 11
CDR3: CASTSFNEQFF

size: -
J: TRBJ2-5
V: TRBV7-9
length: 16
CDR3: CASSSSLAGGRETQYF

size: medium-sized
J: TRBJ2-2
V: TRBV5-5
length: 15
CDR3: CASSLGSVGTGELFF

size: -
J: TRBJ2-3
V: TRBV27
length: 14
CDR3: CASSLSGISDTQYF

size: -
J: TRBJ2-6
V: TRBV5-4
length: 18
CDR3: CASSSPGQGAQGANVLTF

size: -
J: TRBJ1-1
V: TRBV5-5
length: 16
CDR3: CASSRTASSMNTEAFF

size: -
J: TRBJ2-7
V: TRBV6-1
length: 15
CDR3: CASSYSEQGYDEQYF

size: -
J: TRBJ2-1
V: TRBV5-4
length: 13
CDR3: CASSYRGGNEQFF

size: -
J: TRBJ1-6
V: TRBV12-3/TRBV12-4
length: 13
CDR3: CASRSSYNSPLHF

size: medium-sized
J: TRBJ2-3
V: TRBV11-1
length: 16
CDR3: CASRSPGQGSADTQYF